This record looks at one T cell receptor beta chain sequence and its context. This entry comes from a study of blood T cell repertoires in COVID-19. Study summary: The cDNA or gDNA used as material had been derived from T cells, B-cell-depleted T cells, or PBMCs.

The CDR3 covers 14 residues. Losses at the gene ends were 6 bases for V and 2 bases for J; bases not matched to a gene: 6. CDR1 is MDHEN and CDR2 is SYDVKM in the germline V gene. One Seattle source followed patients from active infection through their disease course. Per the original data handling: From reference gene primer amplification, estimates of nucleated cell counts were derived. The table came from immunoSEQ multiplex PCR; TCRdb's copy has only in-frame clones and leaves some out. V and J calls and clone size are those listed in that table; D and trimming were worked out from the DNA. The table lists 150,000 to 200,000 clones, approximately 85% of them singletons.

The sample comprised peripheral blood. This rearrangement joins TRBV28 to TRBJ2-7, with 8 positions matching TRBD2. This TCR was sampled from a woman of 80 years or more with COVID-19, enrolled during active disease. The CDR3 coding sequence is TGTGCCAGCAGGGCCTCCGGGGGGGCCTACGAGCAGTACTTC. It encodes CASRASGGAYEQYF.